The clone carrying this T cell receptor (beta chain) occurred once. This record belongs to a study of Ad26.COV2.S vaccination and SARS-CoV-2 variants. Treatment denoted: 19 received Ad26.COV2.S at low or high dose, single or two shots; about 5 received placebo; per-sample allocation not given. It was on day 63 after the first vaccine or placebo injection that samples were taken. An Ad26 vector expressing Wuhan-strain SARS-CoV-2 spike constituted the vaccine. TCRdb's copy holds only in-frame clones and misses some; the assay was immunoSEQ multiplex PCR. In the table there are approximately 400,000 clones, under 90% of which are singletons. The CDR3 sequence is 15 residues long. The germline V gene has CDR1 SGDLS and CDR2 YYNGEE. Trimming removed 4 bases at V and 5 bases at J, with 18 bases between.

The TCR sequence derives from a person aged 18-65 years who received the Ad26.COV2.S COVID-19 vaccine or a placebo. Material: peripheral blood, obtained in a trial of Ad26.COV2.S vaccine versus placebo. The V call is TRBV9, the J call TRBJ2-5; perhaps TRBD2 as D (7 bases). The chain's CDR3 is CASSTQPGGHETQYF. The CDR3 bases are TGTGCCAGCAGCACCCAACCGGGGGGCCATGAGACCCAGTACTTC.